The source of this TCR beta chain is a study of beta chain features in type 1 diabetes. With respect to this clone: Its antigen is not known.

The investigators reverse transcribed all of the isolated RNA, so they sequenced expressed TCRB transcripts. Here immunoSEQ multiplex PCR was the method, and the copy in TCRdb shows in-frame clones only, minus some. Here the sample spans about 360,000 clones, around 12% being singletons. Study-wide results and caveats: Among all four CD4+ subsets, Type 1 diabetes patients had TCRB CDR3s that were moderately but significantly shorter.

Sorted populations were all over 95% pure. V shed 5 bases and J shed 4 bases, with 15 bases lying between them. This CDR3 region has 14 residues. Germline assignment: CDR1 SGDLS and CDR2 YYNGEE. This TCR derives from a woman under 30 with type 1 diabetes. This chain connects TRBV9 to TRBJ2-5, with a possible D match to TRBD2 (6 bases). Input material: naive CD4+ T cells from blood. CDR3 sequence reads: CASSSTSNGETQYF. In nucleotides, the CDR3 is TGTGCCAGCAGTTCGACTAGTAACGGAGAGACCCAGTACTTC.